The T cell receptor beta chain described here comes from a study of blood T cell repertoires in COVID-19. Study background: The origin of the acute and convalescent COVID-19 samples was the United States, Italy and Spain. Sample material is recorded as cDNA or gDNA derived from T cells, B-cell-depleted T cells, or PBMCs.

Trimming left V 4 bases short and J 1 base short, with 19 bases between. The germline V gene encodes CDR1 SGHAT and CDR2 FQNNGV. This CDR3 region has 17 residues. Original data processing: From reference gene primer amplification, estimates of nucleated cell counts were derived. Produced via immunoSEQ multiplex PCR; TCRdb's table is partial and in-frame only. The V and J calls and clone size were taken over from that table, and D and trimming were inferred from the DNA. The sample records about 90,000 clones, approximately 80% being singletons. This clone was seen once. The specimen sequenced was peripheral blood. The TCR was taken from a human donor in a cohort sampled during active COVID-19. This sequence joins TRBV11-2 and TRBJ1-1; maybe TRBD1 (6 bases). Written as DNA, the CDR3 is TGTGCCAGCAGCTCACCCCAGGGGAAGTGGCGGAACACTGAAGCTTTCTTT. Its translation: CASSSPQGKWRNTEAFF.